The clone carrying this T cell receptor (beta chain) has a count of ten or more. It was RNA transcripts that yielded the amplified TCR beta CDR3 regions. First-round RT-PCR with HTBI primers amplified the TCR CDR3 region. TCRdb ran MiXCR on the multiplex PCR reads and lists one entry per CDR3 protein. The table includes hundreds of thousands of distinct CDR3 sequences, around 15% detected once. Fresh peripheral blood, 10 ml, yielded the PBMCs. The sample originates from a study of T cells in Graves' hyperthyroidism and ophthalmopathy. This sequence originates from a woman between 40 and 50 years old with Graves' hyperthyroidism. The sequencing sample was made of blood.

The CDR3, as DNA: TGTGCCAGCAGTTACTTGGGTCTAGCGGGAGGGCCCGGGGAGCTGTTTTTT. It encodes CASSYLGLAGGPGELFF. The J gene is TRBJ2-2, the V gene TRBV6-6; 12 nucleotides line up with TRBD2. V shed 1 base and J 6 bases; nucleotides not matched to a gene: 6. Germline CDR1 MNHNY, CDR2 SVGAGI (reference sequence). The CDR3 runs 17 residues.